This T cell receptor beta chain was captured by sequencing in a study of blood T cell repertoires in COVID-19. The overall study: Samples of COVID-19 (acute and convalescent) were obtained from the United States, Italy and Spain.

Original processing methods: Reference gene primer amplification gave estimated nucleated cell counts. Libraries were prepared by immunoSEQ multiplex PCR; TCRdb keeps only in-frame clonotypes and omits some of them. Clone size and V and J calls were adopted from that table, with D and trimming inferred from the DNA. The top ten clones hold around 9.5% of a sample with roughly 260,000 clones, roughly nine tenths of them seen once. The CDR3 length is 13 residues. J was trimmed by 5 bases and V by 11 bases; bases with no gene match: 9. Sequencing was performed on peripheral blood. The rearrangement links TRBV12-3 or TRBV12-4 to TRBJ1-2, with 9 bases fitting TRBD1. The TCR comes from a man aged 35 to 55 who had recovered from COVID-19. The CDR3 protein is CASAGQGFYGYTF. The CDR3 DNA sequence: TGTGCCTCAGCGGGACAGGGTTTTTATGGCTACACCTTC.